This TCR beta chain was observed in a study of blood T cells in healthy people across ages. The CDR3 sequence is 17 residues long. The germline V gene has CDR1 SGHTA and CDR2 FQGNSA. Trimming at V came to 2 bases and at J to 10 bases, leaving 14 bases not matched to a gene. Alongside a J-beta primer mix, a sample-barcoded 5' primer served in a second PCR lasting roughly 6 to 11 cycles. Using its own MiXCR run on the 5' RACE reads, TCRdb lists one record per CDR3 protein. The repertoire holds roughly 700,000 distinct CDR3 sequences, with around 48% as singletons. This clonotype was counted a single time.

The rearrangement links TRBV7-2 to TRBJ2-7; 13 bases line up with TRBD2. The sequence derives from a woman in her fifties or sixties in good health. Material for sequencing was blood. The CDR3 reads CASSLRRLAGGSREQYF. The CDR3 DNA follows: TGTGCCAGCAGCTTACGACGACTAGCGGGAGGATCCAGGGAACAGTACTTC.